These 14 T cell receptor beta chains were all obtained from the same sample, sequenced in a study of monozygotic twins with cystic fibrosis (dated by TCRdb to about 2021). Preparation of the library involved the immunoSEQ multiplex PCR assay. Not all clones reach the TCRdb copy of this immuneACCESS table, which keeps in-frame sequences only. Checked studies attribute under half of the gap to unresolved V genes and leave the rest unexplained. Within this sample are some 33,000 clones, with around nine tenths of them counted one time only. Of the sample, around 0.19% is held by the ten largest clones. The sequencing sample was made of blood. These receptor sequences come from a boy aged 2 to 9 with cystic fibrosis.

V gene TRBV19 combines with J gene TRBJ2-1; 10 bases agree with TRBD2. The CDR3 extends over 17 amino acids. Germline V gene sequence: CDR1 LNHDA, CDR2 SQIVND (reference sequence). The V gene end was trimmed by 6 bases and the J gene end by 0 bases; junction bases not matched to a gene: 8. The CDR3 DNA sequence: TGTGCCAGTAGCAAGGTGGCTAGCGGGAGCTCCTACAATGAGCAGTTCTTC. Translation: CASSKVASGSSYNEQFF.

This chain uses TRBV12-5 with TRBJ2-7; D is uncertain. The CDR3 runs to 13 residues. V was cut by 3 bases and J by 6 bases, with 12 bases left in between. In germline, CDR1 is LGHNT, CDR2 FRNRAP. The CDR3 nucleotides are TGTGCTAGTGGTTTAGGTCAATTGGGCGAGCAGTACTTC. It specifies CASGLGQLGEQYF.

This clone was seen more than once but under ten times. The genes are TRBV10-1 and TRBJ2-7; 9 nucleotides align to TRBD1. Germline CDR1 WNHNN, CDR2 SYGVQD (reference sequence). The CDR3 length is 15 residues. Trimming took 1 base from V and 5 from J; bases not matched to a gene: 6. CDR3 residues: CASSELTGGRNEQYF. CDR3 DNA: TGCGCCAGCAGTGAGTTGACAGGGGGAAGGAACGAGCAGTACTTC.

J is TRBJ2-5 and V is TRBV19; 8 bases agree with TRBD1. Germline assignment: CDR1 LNHDA and CDR2 SQIVND (reference sequence). The V segment lost 1 base and the J segment 0 bases; nucleotides outside the gene matches: 4. The CDR3 loop spans 16 amino acids. The chain's CDR3 is CASSIGGQVYQETQYF. As DNA, the CDR3 is TGTGCCAGTAGTATAGGGGGACAGGTCTACCAAGAGACCCAGTACTTC.

CDR3 DNA sequence: TGTGCCAGCAGCTTAGCCCTGGGTACTGGCAACTATGGCTACACCTTC. It specifies CASSLALGTGNYGYTF. The genes are TRBV7-9 and TRBJ1-2; D not resolved. The CDR3 consists of 16 residues. Trimming cost V 0 bases and J 2 bases, with 13 bases left between them. The germline CDR1 and CDR2 sequences are SEHNR and FQNEAQ (reference sequence).

V and J are TRBV11-2 and TRBJ1-5; D may be TRBD1 (5 bases). Trimming cost V 5 bases and J 2 bases, with 10 bases left between them. The CDR3 contains 14 residues. Germline CDR1 and CDR2: SGHAT and FQNNGV. The CDR3 loop reads CASSKGVGNQPQHF. CDR3 DNA: TGTGCCAGCAGCAAAGGGGTGGGCAATCAGCCCCAGCATTTT. The full variable domain, rest sourced from reference TRBV11-2 and TRBJ1-5, is EAGVAQSPRYKIIEKRQSVAFWCNPISGHATLYWYQQILGQGPKLLIQFQNNGVVDDSQLPKDRFSAERLKGVDSTLKIQPAKLEDSAVYLCASSKGVGNQPQHFGDGTRLSIL.

The CDR3 sequence is CASSEVAGLGQAGYTF. Here the CDR3 DNA reads TGTGCCAGCAGTGAAGTGGCCGGGTTAGGACAGGCTGGCTACACCTTC. The chain combines TRBV2 with TRBJ1-2; 7 nucleotides line up with TRBD1. The ends lost 1 base at V and 7 bases at J; junction bases unmatched: 12. Germline loops: CDR1 SNHLY, CDR2 FYNNEI. There are 16 residues in the CDR3.

This rearrangement joins TRBV5-8 to TRBJ1-4; a possible D gene is TRBD1 (6 bases). The V and J ends lost 2 bases and 9 bases respectively, with 14 bases between them. The CDR3 is made up of 14 amino acids. CDR1 and CDR2 from the germline V gene are SGHTS and YDEGEE. CDR3 nucleotides: TGTGCCAGCAGCTTCGACAGGTCCCAGAAAAAACTGTTTTTT. As protein: CASSFDRSQKKLFF.

For the CDR3, the DNA is TGTGCCAGCAGCTCCGGTGGGCCCCAGCATTTT. It encodes CASSSGGPQHF. The genes are TRBV7-8 and TRBJ1-5, with D uncertain. The CDR3 has 11 residues. V shed 4 bases and J shed 9 bases, with 7 bases lying between them. Germline assignment: CDR1 SGHVS and CDR2 FQNEAQ.

The gene calls are TRBV7-2 and TRBJ1-6; 7 nucleotides line up with TRBD1. Per germline, CDR1 SGHTA and CDR2 FQGNSA. This CDR3 spans 18 amino acids. Trimming removed 4 bases from V and 0 bases from J; junction bases left unmatched: 9. The CDR3 loop is CASSSPQGGSSYNSPLHF. CDR3 in DNA: TGTGCCAGCAGCTCACCTCAGGGGGGAAGCTCCTATAATTCACCCCTCCACTTT.

This sequence joins TRBV29-1 and TRBJ1-2; unclear D gene. Trimming took 7 bases from V and 3 from J, leaving 15 bases between them. The CDR3 sequence is 13 residues long. Germline V gene sequence: CDR1 SQVTM, CDR2 ANQGSEA. DNA for the CDR3: TGCAGCGGAGTCCTCTTTCCGGACTATGGCTACACCTTC. This sequence encodes CSGVLFPDYGYTF.

The chain recombines TRBV6-5 with TRBJ1-1; 7 bases align to TRBD1. Per the germline V gene, CDR1 is MNHEY and CDR2 is SVGAGI. The ends lost 2 bases at V and 3 bases at J; junction bases unmatched: 6. The CDR3 is 15 amino acids. CDR3 protein: CASSYGGQGDTEAFF. The CDR3 DNA is TGTGCCAGCAGTTACGGAGGGCAGGGGGACACTGAAGCTTTCTTT.

Note on this clone: The junction departs from germline at one end; a sequencing error may be responsible. The V and J genes are TRBV6-1 and TRBJ2-7, with no clear D. CDR3 length: 11 amino acids. CDR1 is MNHNS, CDR2 SASEGT, per germline. The CDR3 here is CASSERYGQYF. In nucleotides, the CDR3 is TGTGCCAGCAGTGAACGGTACGGGCAGTACTTC.

The V call is TRBV6-1, the J call TRBJ1-2; 11 bases agree with TRBD1. V lost 6 bases and J lost 4; bases outside the gene matches: 4. Per the germline V gene, CDR1 is MNHNS and CDR2 is SASEGT. The CDR3 sequence is 14 residues long. The CDR3: CASSQDRGPYGYTF. Written as DNA, the CDR3 is TGTGCCAGCAGCCAGGACAGGGGGCCCTATGGCTACACCTTC.